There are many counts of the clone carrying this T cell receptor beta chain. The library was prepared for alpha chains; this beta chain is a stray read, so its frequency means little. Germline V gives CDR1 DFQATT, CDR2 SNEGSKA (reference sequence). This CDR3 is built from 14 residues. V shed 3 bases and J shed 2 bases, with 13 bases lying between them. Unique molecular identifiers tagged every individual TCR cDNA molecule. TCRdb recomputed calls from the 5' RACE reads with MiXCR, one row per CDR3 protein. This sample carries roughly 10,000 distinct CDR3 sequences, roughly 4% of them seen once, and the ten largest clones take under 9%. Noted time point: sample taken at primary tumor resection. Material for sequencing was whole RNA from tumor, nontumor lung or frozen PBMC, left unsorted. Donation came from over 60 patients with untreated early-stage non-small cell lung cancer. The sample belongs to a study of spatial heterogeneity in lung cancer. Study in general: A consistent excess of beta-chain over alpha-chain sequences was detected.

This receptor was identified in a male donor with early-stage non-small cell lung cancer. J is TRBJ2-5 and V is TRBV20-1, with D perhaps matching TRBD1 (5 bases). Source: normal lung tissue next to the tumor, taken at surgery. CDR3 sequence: CSASFRVLQETQYF. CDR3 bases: TGCAGTGCTAGCTTCAGGGTCTTACAAGAGACCCAGTACTTC.